A few counts support the clone carrying this T cell receptor beta chain. This CDR3 spans 13 amino acids. CDR1 is KGHDR and CDR2 is SFDVKD in the germline V gene. Trimming took off 7 bases at V and 4 bases at J, with 12 bases between the two ends. This sample stems from a study of blood T cell repertoires in COVID-19. About the research overall: Sites across the United States, Italy and Spain contributed samples from acute and convalescent COVID-19. T cells, B-cell-depleted T cells, or PBMCs provided the cDNA or gDNA that served as material.

Data came from immunoSEQ multiplex PCR; TCRdb stores just in-frame clones and leaves some out. The sample comprises 150,000 to 200,000 clones, 80% of which are singletons, and around 6% rests with the top ten. Categorization into cohorts depended on clinical history that participants reported. Among Cohort 3 donors, those recovered had two negative PCRs, clearance, or symptom resolution. The chain joins TRBV24-1 to TRBJ1-2; tentative D call: TRBD1 (6 bases). This TCR derives from a middle-aged man who had recovered from COVID-19. Source material: PBMCs or T cells enriched from blood (not recorded which). The CDR3 DNA follows: TGTGCCACCAGATCAGGGGCGGGCTATGGCTACACCTTC. This gives the protein CATRSGAGYGYTF.